The sequence of this T cell receptor beta chain was determined in a study of shared clonotypes between healthy human individuals. Study-wide points: The low donor count limited represented genetic and exposure-history diversity.

Deep-level settings were used for running the assay. TCRdb keeps only in-frame clones here, not all; method: immunoSEQ multiplex PCR. The top ten clones hold around 1.8% of a sample with around 1,900,000 clones, around 93% of them seen once. Details on this clone: What it binds is not known.

Per the germline V gene, CDR1 is SGDLS and CDR2 is YYNGEE. V lost 0 bases to trimming and J lost 2 bases, with 8 bases between them. There are 14 residues in the CDR3. CD45RO-negative, CCR7-positively selected cells formed the naive CD8 fraction, excluding terminally differentiated effector memory CD45RA+ cells. Every one of the donors was a Caucasian adult that lived in Nashville, Tennessee. The TCR sequence derives from a man between 18 and 29 years old in good health. Some clones in this sample may be carry-over from other donors' samples. Sequenced input: naive CD8+ T cells from PBMCs. V and J are TRBV9 and TRBJ1-2; D is unclear. CDR3 sequence (DNA): TGTGCCAGCAGCGTAGCCCAGGCAAACTATGGCTACACCTTC. This gives the protein CASSVAQANYGYTF.